The 10 T cell receptor beta chains below were found in one sample sequenced in a study of blood T cells in healthy people across ages. PCR was performed a second time for roughly 7 to 11 cycles using a sample-barcoded 5' primer and a J-beta primer mix. From the 5' RACE reads, TCRdb called clonotypes with MiXCR, one entry per CDR3 protein. The table has 800,000 to 950,000 distinct CDR3 sequences, roughly 28% seen once. The same data also contributed to another study, on T cells of mothers and their children.

The specimen sequenced was blood. The origin of the receptors is a woman in her 40s in good health.

This chain connects TRBV13 to TRBJ2-1; TRBD1 matches at 9 bases. The CDR3 is 16 amino acids. The J segment lost 9 bases and the V segment lost 5 bases, leaving 14 bases of the junction unmatched. Germline CDR1 is PRHDT and CDR2 is FYEKMQ (reference sequence). The DNA for the CDR3 is TGTGCCAGCAGCACCAACCGGGACAGGGAGCTGGGTGAGCAGTTCTTC. Protein sequence: CASSTNRDRELGEQFF.

This clonotype has only a few counts. The chain couples TRBV7-2 to TRBJ2-1, with a possible D match to TRBD2 (7 bases). CDR1 is SGHTA, CDR2 FQGNSA, per germline. This CDR3 has 17 amino acids. Trimming removed 5 bases at V and 4 bases at J, with 21 bases between. CDR3: CASSQRKGGDDYNEQFF. DNA of the CDR3: TGTGCCAGCAGCCAACGGAAGGGGGGGGACGATTACAATGAGCAGTTCTTC.

The table lists this clonotype with a few counts. The V and J genes are TRBV24-1 and TRBJ2-1, with D possibly TRBD2 on 7 matching bases. V lost 3 bases, J lost 8 bases, and 25 bases lay in between. The CDR3 length is 18 residues. Germline V lookup: CDR1 KGHDR, CDR2 SFDVKD. The CDR3 region is CATSDPSVGGALYDEQFF. The CDR3 DNA reads TGTGCCACCAGTGATCCCAGCGTGGGGGGGGCTTTGTACGATGAGCAGTTCTTC.

The chain employs TRBV11-2 and TRBJ1-4; 7 bases align to TRBD1. V trimming: 1 base; J trimming: 8 bases; junction bases outside the gene matches: 7. This CDR3 has 15 residues. The germline gives CDR1 SGHAT, CDR2 FQNNGV. This CDR3 reads CASSLGAGGQEKLFF. CDR3 sequence (DNA): TGTGCCAGCAGCTTAGGTGCAGGGGGGCAAGAAAAACTGTTTTTT.

This clonotype was recorded a few times. A much larger clonotype is one base distant, so this may be a read error. Here the CDR3 DNA reads TGCGCCAGCAGCTGGGCTGCCGGACACTTTGAAGCTTTCTTT. Amino acid sequence: CASSWAAGHFEAFF. The chain carries TRBV5-1 and TRBJ1-1, with D possibly being TRBD1 (5 bases). V was cut by 3 bases and J by 7 bases, with 16 bases left in between. The CDR3 totals 14 residues. The germline CDR1 and CDR2 sequences are SGHRS and YFSETQ.

This clonotype was picked up a small number of times. This chain connects TRBV5-6 to TRBJ1-4; tentatively, D is TRBD1 (6 bases). Germline values: CDR1 SGHDT, CDR2 YYEEEE. With 4 bases removed from V and 3 bases from J, the gap between germline ends came to 13 bases. The CDR3 has 15 residues. CDR3 sequence reads: CASSGNRVANEKLFF. CDR3 nucleotides: TGTGCCAGCAGCGGAAACAGGGTCGCTAATGAAAAACTGTTTTTT. The whole variable domain, filled in from reference TRBV5-6 and TRBJ1-4, reads DAGVTQSPTHLIKTRGQQVTLRCSPKSGHDTVSWYQQALGQGPQFIFQYYEEEERQRGNFPDRFSGHQFPNYSSELNVNALLLGDSALYLCASSGNRVANEKLFFGSGTQLSVL.

J is TRBJ2-4 and V is TRBV6-6; D remains ambiguous. TRBJ2-5 matches the DNA end more closely, so the J call is doubtful. CDR3 length: 11 residues. The germline CDR1 and CDR2 sequences are MNHNY and SVGAGI (reference sequence). CDR3 sequence reads: CSLTVEETQYF. Written as DNA, the CDR3 is TGTTCCTTAACAGTCGAAGAGACCCAGTACTTC.

V usage is TRBV28 and J usage is TRBJ1-5; D gene unclear. V lost 8 bases to trimming and J lost 6 bases, with 11 bases between them. The CDR3 length is 12 residues. The germline V gene has CDR1 MDHEN and CDR2 SYDVKM. CDR3 DNA: TGTGCCAGCTGTGAGGGAACTCAGCCCCAGCATTTT. It translates to CASCEGTQPQHF.

This clonotype was detected a few times. This rearrangement joins TRBV28 to TRBJ2-3; 7 nucleotides align to TRBD1. Trimming removed 6 bases from V and 3 bases from J; junction bases left unmatched: 6. Germline V gives CDR1 MDHEN, CDR2 SYDVKM. This CDR3 contains 14 residues. The DNA of the CDR3 is TGTGCCAGCAGCGAACACAGGGGAACAGATACGCAGTATTTT. It specifies CASSEHRGTDTQYF.

As to this clonotype: This may arise from a read error, as a much more abundant clone is one base away. Given the absence of the conserved phenylalanine or tryptophan at the CDR3 end, a read error is likely. The chain uses TRBV6-6 and TRBJ2-5; D gene unclear. The length of the CDR3 is 12 residues. Between the trimmed V and J ends, which lost 5 bases and 2 bases, there was a span of 6 bases. The V gene's germline CDR1 is MNHNY and CDR2 SVGAGI (reference sequence). The CDR3 DNA sequence: TGTGCCAGCAGTCGGAGACAAGAGACCCAGTACGTC. Protein sequence: CASSRRQETQYV.